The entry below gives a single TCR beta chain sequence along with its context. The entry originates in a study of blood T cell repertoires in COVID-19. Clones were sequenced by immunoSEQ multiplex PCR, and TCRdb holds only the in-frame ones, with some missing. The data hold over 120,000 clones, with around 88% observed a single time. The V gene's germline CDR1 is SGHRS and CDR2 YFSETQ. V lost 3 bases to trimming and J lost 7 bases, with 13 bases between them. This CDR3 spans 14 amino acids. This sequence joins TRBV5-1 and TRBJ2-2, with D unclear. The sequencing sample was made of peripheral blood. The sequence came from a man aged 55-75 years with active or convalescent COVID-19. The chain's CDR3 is CASSSSTRGGELFF. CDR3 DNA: TGCGCCAGCAGCTCATCGACCAGAGGCGGGGAGCTGTTTTTT.